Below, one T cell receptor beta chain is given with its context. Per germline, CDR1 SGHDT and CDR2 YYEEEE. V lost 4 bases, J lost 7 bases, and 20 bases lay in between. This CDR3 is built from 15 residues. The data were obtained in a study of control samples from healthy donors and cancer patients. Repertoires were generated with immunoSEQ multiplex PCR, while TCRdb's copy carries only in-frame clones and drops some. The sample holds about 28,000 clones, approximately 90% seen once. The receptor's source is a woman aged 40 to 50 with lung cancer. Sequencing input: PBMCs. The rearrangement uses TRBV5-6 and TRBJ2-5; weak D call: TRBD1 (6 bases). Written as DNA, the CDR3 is TGTGCCAGCAGCCCCCTCCAACCCGAAGGGGGGACCCAGTACTTC. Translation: CASSPLQPEGGTQYF.